This T cell receptor (beta chain) was identified during a study of blood T cell repertoires in COVID-19. About the research overall: The study drew acute and convalescent COVID-19 samples from the United States, Italy and Spain.

The CDR3 has 16 amino acids. Trimming removed 4 bases from V and 8 bases from J; junction bases left unmatched: 8. CDR1 and CDR2 from the germline V gene are LGHNT and FRNRAP. Study processing details: For nucleated cells, counts were estimated from reference gene primer amplification. Repertoires were generated with immunoSEQ multiplex PCR, while TCRdb's copy carries only in-frame clones and drops some. The V and J calls and clone size come from that table; D and trimming were worked out from the DNA. This sample has about 240,000 clones, with 82% found just once. This receptor was obtained from a woman in her fifties or sixties with active or convalescent COVID-19. The gene calls are TRBV12-5 and TRBJ2-2; 12 bases are shared with TRBD2. Sequenced material: peripheral blood. In DNA, the CDR3 is TGTGCTAGTGGTTCCCGACTAGCGGGGGCCGCAGGGGAGCTGTTTTTT. As protein: CASGSRLAGAAGELFF. The full variable domain, in which reference TRBV12-5 and TRBJ2-2 provide the parts outside the CDR3, is DARVTQTPRHKVTEMGQEVTMRCQPILGHNTVFWYRQTMMQGLELLAYFRNRAPLDDSGMPKDRFSAEMPDATLATLKIQPSEPRDSAVYFCASGSRLAGAAGELFFGEGSRLTVL.